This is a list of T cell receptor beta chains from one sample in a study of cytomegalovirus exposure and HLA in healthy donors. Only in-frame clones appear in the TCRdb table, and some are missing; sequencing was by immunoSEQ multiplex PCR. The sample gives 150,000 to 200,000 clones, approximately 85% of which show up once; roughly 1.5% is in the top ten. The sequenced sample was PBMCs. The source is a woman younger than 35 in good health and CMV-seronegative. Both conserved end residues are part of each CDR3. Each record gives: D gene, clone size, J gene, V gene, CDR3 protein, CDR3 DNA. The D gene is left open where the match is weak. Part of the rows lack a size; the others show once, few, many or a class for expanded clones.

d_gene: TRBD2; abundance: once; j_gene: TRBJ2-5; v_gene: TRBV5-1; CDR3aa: CASSSGLAGSGETQYF; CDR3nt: TGCGCCAGCAGCTCGGGACTAGCGGGATCCGGGGAGACCCAGTACTTC
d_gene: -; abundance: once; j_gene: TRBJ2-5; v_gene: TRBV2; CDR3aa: CASSDTVYQETQYF; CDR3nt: TGTGCCAGCAGTGATACAGTGTACCAAGAGACCCAGTACTTC
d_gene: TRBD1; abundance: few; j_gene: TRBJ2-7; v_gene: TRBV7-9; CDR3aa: CASTPGQGGHEQYF; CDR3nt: TGTGCCAGCACCCCGGGACAGGGAGGCCACGAGCAGTACTTC
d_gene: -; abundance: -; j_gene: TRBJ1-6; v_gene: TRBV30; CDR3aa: CAWIQGARISPLHF; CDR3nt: TGTGCCTGGATACAAGGGGCGCGTATTTCACCCCTCCACTTT
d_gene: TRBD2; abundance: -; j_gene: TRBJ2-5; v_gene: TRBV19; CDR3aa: CASSPRSGSGETQYF; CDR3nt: TGTGCCAGTAGTCCCCGAAGCGGGAGTGGAGAGACCCAGTACTTC
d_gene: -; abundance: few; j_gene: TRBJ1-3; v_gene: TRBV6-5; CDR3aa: CAAGISGNTIYF; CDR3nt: TGTGCCGCCGGGATCTCTGGAAACACCATATATTTT
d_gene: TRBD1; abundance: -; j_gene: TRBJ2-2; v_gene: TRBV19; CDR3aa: CASSIPQWTGINTGELFF; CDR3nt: TGTGCCAGTAGTATACCCCAGTGGACAGGGATCAACACCGGGGAGCTGTTTTTT
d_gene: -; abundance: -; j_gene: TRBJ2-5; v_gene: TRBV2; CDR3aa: CASRPTPLRETQYF; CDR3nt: TGTGCCAGCAGACCGACTCCTCTGAGGGAGACCCAGTACTTC
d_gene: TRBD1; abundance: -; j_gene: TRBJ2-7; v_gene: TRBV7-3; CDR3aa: CASSPGQGPYEQYF; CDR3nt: TGTGCCAGCAGCCCGGGACAGGGTCCCTACGAGCAGTACTTC
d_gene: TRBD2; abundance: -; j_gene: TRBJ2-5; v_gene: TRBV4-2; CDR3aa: CASSQPTSGKETQYF; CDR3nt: TGTGCCAGCAGCCAACCGACTAGCGGGAAAGAGACCCAGTACTTC
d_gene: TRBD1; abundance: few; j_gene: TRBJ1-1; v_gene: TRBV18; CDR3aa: CASSRTGNTEAFF; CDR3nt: TGTGCCAGCTCAAGGACAGGGAACACTGAAGCTTTCTTT
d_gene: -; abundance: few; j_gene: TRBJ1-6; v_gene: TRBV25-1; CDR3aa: CASSNSSPLHF; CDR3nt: TGTGCCAGCAGTAATAGTTCACCCCTCCACTTT
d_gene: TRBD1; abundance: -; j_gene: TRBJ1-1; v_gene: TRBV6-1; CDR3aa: CASSWTGGESEAFF; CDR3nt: TGTGCCAGCAGCTGGACAGGGGGAGAATCTGAAGCTTTCTTT
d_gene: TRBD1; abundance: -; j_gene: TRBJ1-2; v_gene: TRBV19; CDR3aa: CASIPGPGQGGSGYTF; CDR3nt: TGTGCCAGTATCCCCGGGCCGGGCCAGGGGGGTTCTGGCTACACCTTC
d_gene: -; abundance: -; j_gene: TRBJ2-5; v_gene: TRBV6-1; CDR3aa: CASREALKETQYF; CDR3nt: TGTGCCAGCAGGGAGGCACTTAAAGAGACCCAGTACTTC
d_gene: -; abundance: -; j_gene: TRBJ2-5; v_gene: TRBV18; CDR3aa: CASSPGGIETQYF; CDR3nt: TGTGCCAGCTCCCCAGGAGGGATAGAGACCCAGTACTTC
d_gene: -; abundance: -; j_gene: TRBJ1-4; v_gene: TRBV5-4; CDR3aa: CASSFGTASFEKLFF; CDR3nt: TGTGCCAGCAGCTTTGGCACCGCCTCATTTGAAAAACTGTTTTTT
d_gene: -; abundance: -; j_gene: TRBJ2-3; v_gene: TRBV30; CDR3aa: CAWSLTGGGRDTQYF; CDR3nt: TGTGCCTGGAGTCTAACCGGGGGAGGTCGAGATACGCAGTATTTT
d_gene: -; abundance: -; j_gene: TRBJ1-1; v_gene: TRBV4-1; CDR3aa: CASSQAWTVNTEAFF; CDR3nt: TGCGCCAGCAGCCAAGCTTGGACAGTGAACACTGAAGCTTTCTTT
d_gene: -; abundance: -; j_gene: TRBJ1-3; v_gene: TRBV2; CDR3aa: CASNRDPGNTIYF; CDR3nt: TGTGCCAGTAACAGGGATCCTGGAAACACCATATATTTT
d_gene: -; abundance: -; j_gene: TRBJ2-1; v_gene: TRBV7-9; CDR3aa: CASSLMEYVEQFF; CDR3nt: TGTGCCAGCAGCTTGATGGAGTATGTTGAGCAGTTCTTC
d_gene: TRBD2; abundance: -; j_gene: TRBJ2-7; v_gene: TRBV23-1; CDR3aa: CASSQPRGLAGGPSYEQYF; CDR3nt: TGCGCCAGCAGTCAACCCCGGGGGCTAGCGGGAGGGCCCTCCTACGAGCAGTACTTC
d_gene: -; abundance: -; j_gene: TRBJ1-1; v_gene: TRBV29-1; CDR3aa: CSAEDGGWTEAFF; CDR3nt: TGCAGCGCTGAGGACGGAGGGTGGACTGAAGCTTTCTTT
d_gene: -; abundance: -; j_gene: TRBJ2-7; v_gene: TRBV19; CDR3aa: CASSIGGYEQYF; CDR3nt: TGTGCCAGTAGTATAGGAGGCTACGAGCAGTACTTC
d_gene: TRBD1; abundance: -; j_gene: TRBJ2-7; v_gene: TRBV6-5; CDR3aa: CASSLIQGALSEQYF; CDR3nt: TGTGCCAGCAGCTTAATTCAGGGGGCACTTAGCGAGCAGTACTTC
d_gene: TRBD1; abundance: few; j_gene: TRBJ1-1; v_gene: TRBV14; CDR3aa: CASSRLGTGGTEAFF; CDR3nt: TGTGCCAGCAGCCGGCTTGGGACAGGGGGGACTGAAGCTTTCTTT
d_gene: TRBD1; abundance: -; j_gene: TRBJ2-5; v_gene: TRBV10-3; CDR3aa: CAIRRWTGQVQETQYF; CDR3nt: TGTGCCATCAGAAGATGGACAGGCCAGGTCCAAGAGACCCAGTACTTC
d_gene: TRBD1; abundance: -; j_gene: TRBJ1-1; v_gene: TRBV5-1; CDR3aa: CASSPPGTGERITEAFF; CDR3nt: TGCGCCAGCAGCCCGCCTGGGACAGGGGAAAGGATCACTGAAGCTTTCTTT
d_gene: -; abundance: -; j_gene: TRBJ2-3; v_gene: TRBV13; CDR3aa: CASSLRFGGHETDTQYF; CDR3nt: TGTGCCAGCAGCTTAAGGTTCGGGGGGCACGAGACAGATACGCAGTATTTT
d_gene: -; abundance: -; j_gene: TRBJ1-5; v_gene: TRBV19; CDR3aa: CASSTTGSNQPQHF; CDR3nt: TGTGCCAGTAGTACCACAGGGAGTAATCAGCCCCAGCATTTT
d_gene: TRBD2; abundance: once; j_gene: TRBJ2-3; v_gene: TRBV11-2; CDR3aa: CASSLGGGRGTDTQYF; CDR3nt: TGTGCCAGCAGCTTAGGGGGCGGGAGGGGCACAGATACGCAGTATTTT
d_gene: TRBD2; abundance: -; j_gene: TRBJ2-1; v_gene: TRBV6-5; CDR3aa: CASSYGLLAGTAEQFF; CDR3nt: TGTGCCAGCAGTTACGGTCTATTAGCGGGAACAGCTGAGCAGTTCTTC
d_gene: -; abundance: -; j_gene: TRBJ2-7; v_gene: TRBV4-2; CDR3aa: CASSQGGTSNYEQYF; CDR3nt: TGTGCCAGCAGCCAAGGAGGGACTTCGAACTACGAGCAGTACTTC
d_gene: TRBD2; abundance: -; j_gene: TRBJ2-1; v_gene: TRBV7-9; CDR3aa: CASSWTSGGSSSYNEQFF; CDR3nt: TGTGCCAGCAGTTGGACTAGCGGGGGTTCTTCCTCCTACAATGAGCAGTTCTTC
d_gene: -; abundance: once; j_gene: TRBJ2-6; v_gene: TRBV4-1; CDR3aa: CASSQDLSLFSGANVLTF; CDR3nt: TGCGCCAGCAGCCAAGATTTGTCCCTTTTCTCTGGGGCCAACGTCCTGACTTTC
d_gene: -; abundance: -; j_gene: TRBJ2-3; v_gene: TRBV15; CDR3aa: CATSRGITGSNTDTQYF; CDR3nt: TGTGCCACCAGCAGAGGTATTACCGGGAGCAACACAGATACGCAGTATTTT
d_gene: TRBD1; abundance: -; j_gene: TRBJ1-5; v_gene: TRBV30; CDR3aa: CAWSVQGAPNQPQHF; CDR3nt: TGTGCCTGGAGTGTCCAGGGGGCTCCCAATCAGCCCCAGCATTTT
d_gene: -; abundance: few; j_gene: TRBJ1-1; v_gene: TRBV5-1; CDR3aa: CASSTKAQGMNTEAFF; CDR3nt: TGCGCCAGCAGCACAAAAGCGCAAGGAATGAACACTGAAGCTTTCTTT
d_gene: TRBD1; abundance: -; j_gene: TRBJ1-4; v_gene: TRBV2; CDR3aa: CASRTIQGLQEKLFF; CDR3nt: TGTGCCAGCAGAACCATACAGGGGCTTCAGGAAAAACTGTTTTTT
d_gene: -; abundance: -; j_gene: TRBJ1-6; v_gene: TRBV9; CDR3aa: CASSVAFSSYNSPLHF; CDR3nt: TGTGCCAGCAGCGTAGCGTTCAGCTCCTATAATTCACCCCTCCACTTT